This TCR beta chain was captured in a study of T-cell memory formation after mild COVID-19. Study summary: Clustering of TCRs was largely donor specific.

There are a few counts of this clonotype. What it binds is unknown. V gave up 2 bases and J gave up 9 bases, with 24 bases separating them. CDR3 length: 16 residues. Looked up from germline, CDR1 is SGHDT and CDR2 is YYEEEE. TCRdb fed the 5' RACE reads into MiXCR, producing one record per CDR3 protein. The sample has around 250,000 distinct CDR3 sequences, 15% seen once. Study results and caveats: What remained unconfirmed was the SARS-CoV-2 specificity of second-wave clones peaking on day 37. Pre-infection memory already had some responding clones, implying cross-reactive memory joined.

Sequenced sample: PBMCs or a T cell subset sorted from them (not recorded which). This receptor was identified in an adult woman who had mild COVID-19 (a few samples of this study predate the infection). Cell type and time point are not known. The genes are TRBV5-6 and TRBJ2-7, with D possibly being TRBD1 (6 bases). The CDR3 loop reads CASSLRGTTLSWVQYF. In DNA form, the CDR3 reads TGTGCCAGCAGCTTAAGGGGGACAACTCTTTCCTGGGTGCAGTACTTC.